These 15 T cell receptor beta chains came from one sample sequenced in a study of spatial heterogeneity in lung cancer. Each CDR3 protein gets one entry after TCRdb re-called the 5' RACE reads with MiXCR. The sample comprises around 120,000 distinct CDR3 sequences, more than 10% of which are singletons, and roughly 17% rests with the top ten. Sample time point: blood at routine non-recurrence follow-up after resection. TCRs were sequenced from unsorted whole RNA of tumor, nontumor lung or PBMC. The sequencing here drew on PBMCs, taken at follow-up. These receptors all stem from a male donor with early-stage non-small cell lung cancer.

In its sample, this clonotype was seen a few times. The V and J genes are TRBV20-1 and TRBJ1-1, with D tentatively TRBD1 (5 bases). The CDR3 runs 13 residues. From germline, CDR1 is DFQATT and CDR2 SNEGSKA (reference sequence). Trimming cost V 5 bases and J 8 bases, with 18 bases left between them. The CDR3 nucleotides are TGCAGTGCTCACTCGGACAAGACAAGGGAAGCTTTCTTT. This gives the protein CSAHSDKTREAFF.

This clonotype occurred a few times. This sequence joins TRBV11-2 and TRBJ2-1; TRBD2 aligns across 9 bases. V lost 1 base, J lost 2 bases, and 21 bases stayed unmatched. The germline V gene encodes CDR1 SGHAT and CDR2 FQNNGV. There are 22 residues in the CDR3. The CDR3 DNA reads as TGTGCCAGCAGCTTAGGTAGACACTCAAGCGGGGGGTATGGTATCCCCTACAATGAGCAGTTCTTC. This encodes CASSLGRHSSGGYGIPYNEQFF.

This clonotype turned up a few times. The chain couples TRBV28 to TRBJ2-2; 9 bases are a match to TRBD2. Trimming removed 7 bases from V and 7 bases from J; junction bases left unmatched: 7. This CDR3 contains 14 residues. Germline V gene data show CDR1 as MDHEN and CDR2 as SYDVKM. This CDR3 is CASNGGGAVGELFF. CDR3 coding DNA: TGTGCCAGCAACGGCGGGGGGGCCGTCGGGGAGCTGTTTTTT.

This clonotype was observed at least ten times. This chain links TRBV5-1 with TRBJ2-4; D not resolved. There are 12 residues in the CDR3. Germline V lookup: CDR1 SGHRS, CDR2 YFSETQ. Trimming shortened V by 4 bases and J by 5 bases, and 7 bases separated the two germline ends. This CDR3 is CASSPGQNIQYF. The CDR3 region has the DNA TGCGCCAGCAGCCCTGGCCAAAACATTCAGTACTTC.

This clonotype was detected many times. CDR3 coding DNA: TGCGCCAGCAGCCAAGAAAGGAGAGTCTATACGCAGTATTTT. It translates to CASSQERRVYTQYF. This rearrangement joins TRBV4-3 to TRBJ2-3; D uncertain. Trimming removed 0 bases at V and 7 bases at J, with 11 bases between. Germline values: CDR1 LGHNA, CDR2 YSLEER. The CDR3 has 14 residues.

The chain is built from TRBV7-9 and TRBJ1-1, with D unresolved. Germline V CDR1 and CDR2: SEHNR, FQNEAQ (reference sequence). CDR3 length: 14 residues. Trimming took 0 bases from V and 1 from J, leaving 6 bases between them. CDR3 nucleotides: TGTGCCAGCAGCTTAGCCCCGACGAACACTGAAGCTTTCTTT. Encoded protein: CASSLAPTNTEAFF.

The chain employs TRBV5-1 and TRBJ1-6; no clear D gene. Looked up from germline, CDR1 is SGHRS and CDR2 is YFSETQ. This CDR3 is 16 amino acids long. V dropped 1 base and J dropped 0 bases, with 8 bases sitting between them. The CDR3 here is CASSLRSSSYNSPLHF. CDR3 in DNA: TGCGCCAGCAGCTTGAGAAGCAGCTCCTATAATTCACCCCTCCACTTT.

The chain is built from TRBV5-6 and TRBJ1-5; D unclear. CDR1 and CDR2 from the germline V gene are SGHDT and YYEEEE. The CDR3 contains 13 residues. V shed 0 bases and J shed 8 bases, with 9 bases lying between them. CDR3 nucleotide sequence: TGTGCCAGCAGCTTGGGGGTTAAGGAGCCCCAGCATTTT. It is translated as CASSLGVKEPQHF.

The CDR3 region is CASILVGGADTQYF. Written as DNA, the CDR3 is TGTGCCAGCATCCTCGTGGGGGGCGCAGATACGCAGTATTTT. The genes are TRBV7-8 and TRBJ2-3; D is possibly TRBD1 or TRBD2 (6 bases each). Per the germline V gene, CDR1 is SGHVS and CDR2 is FQNEAQ. This CDR3 is built from 14 residues. V dropped 7 bases and J dropped 4 bases, with 15 bases sitting between them.

This clonotype was detected only a few times. The chain has TRBV20-1 and TRBJ1-1; D unclear. Germline loops: CDR1 DFQATT, CDR2 SNEGSKA (reference sequence). The CDR3 is 11 residues long. The ends were cut back, 0 bases at V and 7 bases at J, with 6 bases in the middle. As DNA, the CDR3 is TGCAGTGCTAGAGACGCAGTTGAAGCTTTCTTT. The encoded protein is CSARDAVEAFF.

The chain links TRBV7-2 to TRBJ2-5; maybe TRBD2 (5 bases). This CDR3 has 15 residues. Germline V gene data show CDR1 as SGHTA and CDR2 as FQGNSA. With 2 bases removed from V and 0 bases from J, the gap between germline ends came to 10 bases. The CDR3 DNA reads TGTGCCAGCAGCTTAAGTCTAGCCTACCAAGAGACCCAGTACTTC. It translates to CASSLSLAYQETQYF.

This clonotype was counted a few times. The chain is built from TRBV23-1 and TRBJ1-5, with unresolved D. TRBV23-1 is reported as an ORF; its role is uncertain. The CDR3 covers 18 residues. Trimming stripped 0 bases from V and 6 bases from J, with 21 bases between. For the CDR3, the DNA is TGCGCCAGCAGTCAATCGAAAAAAAGGCCCGGGGTTAGTCAGCCCCAGCATTTT. This codes for CASSQSKKRPGVSQPQHF.

This clonotype was seen a handful of times. J is TRBJ2-3 and V is TRBV4-1, with TRBD2 matching 11 bases. CDR1 is MGHRA, CDR2 YSYEKL, per germline. J gave up 1 base and V 2 bases, and 2 bases lay outside the gene matches. This CDR3 is 16 amino acids long. CDR3 loop: CASSQPGLAGTDTQYF. CDR3 DNA sequence: TGCGCCAGCAGCCAACCGGGACTAGCGGGCACAGATACGCAGTATTTT.

V is TRBV5-6 and J is TRBJ2-5; 8 bases align to TRBD2. V dropped 3 bases and J dropped 1; count of bases not matched to a gene: 5. Per the germline V gene, CDR1 is SGHDT and CDR2 is YYEEEE. This CDR3 spans 15 amino acids. In nucleotides, the CDR3 is TGTGCCAGCAGCTACGCCCGGGGGGGCCAAGAGACCCAGTACTTC. This encodes CASSYARGGQETQYF.

Only a few counts were recorded for this clonotype. V usage is TRBV7-2 and J usage is TRBJ2-7; tentatively, D is TRBD2 (6 bases). Germline lookup yields CDR1 SGHTA and CDR2 FQGNSA. Trimming left V 2 bases short and J 3 bases short, with 8 bases between. The CDR3 has 13 amino acids. In DNA form, the CDR3 reads TGTGCCAGCAGCTTATATAGCGGCTACGAGCAGTACTTC. Protein product: CASSLYSGYEQYF.